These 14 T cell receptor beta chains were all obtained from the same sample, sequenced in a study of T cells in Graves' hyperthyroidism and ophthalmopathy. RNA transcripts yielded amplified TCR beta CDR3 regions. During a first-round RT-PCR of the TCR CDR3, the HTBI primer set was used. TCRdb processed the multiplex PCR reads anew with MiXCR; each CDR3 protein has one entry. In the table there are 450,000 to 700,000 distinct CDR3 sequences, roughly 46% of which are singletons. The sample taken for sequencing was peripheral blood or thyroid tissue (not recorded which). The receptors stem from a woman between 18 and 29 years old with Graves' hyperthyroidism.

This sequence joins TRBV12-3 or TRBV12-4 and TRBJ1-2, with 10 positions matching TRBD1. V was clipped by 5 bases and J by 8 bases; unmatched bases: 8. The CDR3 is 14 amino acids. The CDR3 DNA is TGTGCCAGCAGTATCGACAGGGGGCTGGGAGGCTACACCTTC. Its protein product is CASSIDRGLGGYTF.

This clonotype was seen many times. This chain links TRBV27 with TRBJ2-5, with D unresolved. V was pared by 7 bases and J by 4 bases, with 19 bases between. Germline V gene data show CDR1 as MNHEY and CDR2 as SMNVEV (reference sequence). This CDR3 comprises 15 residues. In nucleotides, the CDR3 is TGTGCCAGCACACCGGGCCCCTGGGCTGGAGAGACCCAGTACTTC. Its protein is CASTPGPWAGETQYF.

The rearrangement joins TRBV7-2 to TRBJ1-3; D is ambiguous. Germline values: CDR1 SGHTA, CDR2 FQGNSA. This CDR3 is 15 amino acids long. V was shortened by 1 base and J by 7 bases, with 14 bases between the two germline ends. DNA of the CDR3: TGTGCCAGCAGCTTAGGTAGGGAGCCGAAGAACACCATATATTTT. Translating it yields CASSLGREPKNTIYF. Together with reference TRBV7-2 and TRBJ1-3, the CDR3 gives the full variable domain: GAGVSQSPSNKVTEKGKDVELRCDPISGHTALYWYRQSLGQGLEFLIYFQGNSAPDKSGLPSDRFSAERTGGSVSTLTIQRTQQEDSAVYLCASSLGREPKNTIYFGEGSWLTVV.

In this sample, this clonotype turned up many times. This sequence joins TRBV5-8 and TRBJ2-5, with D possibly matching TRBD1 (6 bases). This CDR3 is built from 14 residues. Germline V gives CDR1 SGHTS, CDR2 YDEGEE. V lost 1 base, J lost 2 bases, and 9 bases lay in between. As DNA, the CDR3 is TGTGCCAGCAGCTTGATGCAGGGGCAAGAGACCCAGTACTTC. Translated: CASSLMQGQETQYF.

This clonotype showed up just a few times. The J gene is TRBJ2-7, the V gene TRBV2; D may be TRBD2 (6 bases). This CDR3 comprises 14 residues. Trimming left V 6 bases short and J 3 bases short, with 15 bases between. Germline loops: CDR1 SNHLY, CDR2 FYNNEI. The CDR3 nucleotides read TGTGCCAGCAGGGGGACTGTCTTATTCTACGAGCAGTACTTC. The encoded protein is CASRGTVLFYEQYF.

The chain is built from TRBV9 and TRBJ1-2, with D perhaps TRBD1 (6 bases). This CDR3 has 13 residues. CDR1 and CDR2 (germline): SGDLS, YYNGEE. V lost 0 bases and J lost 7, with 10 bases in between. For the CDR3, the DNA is TGTGCCAGCAGCGTAGAAGGGGGTTCTGGCTACACCTTC. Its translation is CASSVEGGSGYTF.

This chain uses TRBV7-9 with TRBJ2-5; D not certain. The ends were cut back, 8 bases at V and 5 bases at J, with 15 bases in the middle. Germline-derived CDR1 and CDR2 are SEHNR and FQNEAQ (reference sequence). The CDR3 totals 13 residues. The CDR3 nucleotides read TGTGCCAGCGGAAGGGAATTACGTGAGACCCAGTACTTC. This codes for CASGRELRETQYF. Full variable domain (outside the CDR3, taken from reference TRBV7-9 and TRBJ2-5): DTGVSQNPRHKITKRGQNVTFRCDPISEHNRLYWYRQTLGQGPEFLTYFQNEAQLEKSRLLSDRFSAERPKGSFSTLEIQRTEQGDSAMYLCASGRELRETQYFGPGTRLLVL.

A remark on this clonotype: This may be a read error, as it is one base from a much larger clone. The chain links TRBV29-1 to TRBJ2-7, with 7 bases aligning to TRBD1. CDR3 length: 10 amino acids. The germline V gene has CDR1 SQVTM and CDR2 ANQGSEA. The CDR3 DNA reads TGCAACGTCACGTCCCGGGACAGTGTATTC. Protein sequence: CNVTSRDSVF.

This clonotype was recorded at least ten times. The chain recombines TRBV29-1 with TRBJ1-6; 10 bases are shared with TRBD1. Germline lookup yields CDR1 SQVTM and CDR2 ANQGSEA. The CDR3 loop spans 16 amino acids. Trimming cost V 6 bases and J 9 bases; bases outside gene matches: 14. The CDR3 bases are TGCAGCGTCCAAAACATGGGGGACAGGGGAGGTTCACCCCTCCACTTT. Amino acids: CSVQNMGDRGGSPLHF.

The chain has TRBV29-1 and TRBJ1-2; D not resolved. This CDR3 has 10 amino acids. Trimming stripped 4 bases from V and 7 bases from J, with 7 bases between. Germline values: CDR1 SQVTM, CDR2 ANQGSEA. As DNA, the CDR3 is TGCAGCGTTGTGACTAGTGGCTACACCTTC. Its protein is CSVVTSGYTF.

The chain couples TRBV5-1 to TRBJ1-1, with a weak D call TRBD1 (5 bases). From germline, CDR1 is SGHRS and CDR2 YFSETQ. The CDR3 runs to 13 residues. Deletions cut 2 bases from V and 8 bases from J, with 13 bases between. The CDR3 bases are TGCGCCAGCAGCTTTCGGGACGAACTCGAAGCTTTCTTT. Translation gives CASSFRDELEAFF.

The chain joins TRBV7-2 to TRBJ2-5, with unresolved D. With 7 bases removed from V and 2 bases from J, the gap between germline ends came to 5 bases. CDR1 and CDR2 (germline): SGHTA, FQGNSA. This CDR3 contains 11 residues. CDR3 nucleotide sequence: TGTGCCAGCATATTTCAAGAGACCCAGTACTTC. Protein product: CASIFQETQYF.

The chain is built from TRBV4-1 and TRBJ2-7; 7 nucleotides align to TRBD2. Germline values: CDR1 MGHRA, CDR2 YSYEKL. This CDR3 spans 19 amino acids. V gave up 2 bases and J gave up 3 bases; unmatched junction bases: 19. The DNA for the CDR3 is TGCGCCAGCAGCCAACTCGCCTCCCCACTAGCGCCTGCTAACTACGAGCAGTACTTC. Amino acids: CASSQLASPLAPANYEQYF.

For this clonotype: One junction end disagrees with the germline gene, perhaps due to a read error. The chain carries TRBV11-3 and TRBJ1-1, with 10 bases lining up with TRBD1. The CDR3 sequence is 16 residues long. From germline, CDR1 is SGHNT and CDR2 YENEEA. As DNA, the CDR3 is TGTGCCAGCAGCCCCGGACAGGGGGGTCCCAACACTGAAGCTATCTTT. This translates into CASSPGQGGPNTEAIF.